This T cell receptor (beta chain) was obtained from a study of technical replicates of blood from a few donors. This clone was observed a few times. Data came from immunoSEQ multiplex PCR; TCRdb stores just in-frame clones and leaves some out. The sample lists roughly 72,000 clones; nearly 95% were seen once. Input material: T cells isolated from PBMCs. The receptor's source is a human donor in good health.

CDR3 region: CASTFGIAGSRTDTQYF. The CDR3 bases are TGTGCCAGTACTTTCGGGATCGCGGGGAGTAGGACAGATACGCAGTATTTT. The rearrangement joins TRBV19 to TRBJ2-3; perhaps TRBD2 as D (6 bases). In germline, CDR1 is LNHDA, CDR2 SQIVND (reference sequence). With 7 bases removed from V and 3 bases from J, the gap between germline ends came to 23 bases. The CDR3 sequence is 17 residues long.